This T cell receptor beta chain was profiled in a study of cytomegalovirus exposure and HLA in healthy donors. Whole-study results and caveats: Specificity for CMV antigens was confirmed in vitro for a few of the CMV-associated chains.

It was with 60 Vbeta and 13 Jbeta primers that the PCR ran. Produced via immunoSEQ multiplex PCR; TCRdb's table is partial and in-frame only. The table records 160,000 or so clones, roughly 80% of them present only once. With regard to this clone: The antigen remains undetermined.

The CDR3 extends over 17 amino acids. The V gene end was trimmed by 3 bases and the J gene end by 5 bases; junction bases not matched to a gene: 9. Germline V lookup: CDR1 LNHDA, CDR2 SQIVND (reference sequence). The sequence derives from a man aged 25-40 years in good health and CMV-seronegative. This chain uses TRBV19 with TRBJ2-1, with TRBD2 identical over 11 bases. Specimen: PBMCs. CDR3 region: CASSIGLAGGPDNEQFF. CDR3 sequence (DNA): TGTGCCAGTAGTATCGGGCTAGCGGGAGGCCCAGACAATGAGCAGTTCTTC.